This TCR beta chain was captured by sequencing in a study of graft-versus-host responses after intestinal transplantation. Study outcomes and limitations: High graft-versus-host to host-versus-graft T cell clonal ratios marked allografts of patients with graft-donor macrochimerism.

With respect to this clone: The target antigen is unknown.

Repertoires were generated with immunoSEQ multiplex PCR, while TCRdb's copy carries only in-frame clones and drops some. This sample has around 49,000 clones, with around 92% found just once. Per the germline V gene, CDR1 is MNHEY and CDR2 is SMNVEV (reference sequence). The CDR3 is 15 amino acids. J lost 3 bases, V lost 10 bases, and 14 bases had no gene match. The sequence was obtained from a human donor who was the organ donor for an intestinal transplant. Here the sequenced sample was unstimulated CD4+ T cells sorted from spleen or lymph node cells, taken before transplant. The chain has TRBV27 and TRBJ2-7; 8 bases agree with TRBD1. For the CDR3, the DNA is TGTGCCACCTCTCCTCCGGGACAGGCGTTCTACGAGCAGTACTTC. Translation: CATSPPGQAFYEQYF.